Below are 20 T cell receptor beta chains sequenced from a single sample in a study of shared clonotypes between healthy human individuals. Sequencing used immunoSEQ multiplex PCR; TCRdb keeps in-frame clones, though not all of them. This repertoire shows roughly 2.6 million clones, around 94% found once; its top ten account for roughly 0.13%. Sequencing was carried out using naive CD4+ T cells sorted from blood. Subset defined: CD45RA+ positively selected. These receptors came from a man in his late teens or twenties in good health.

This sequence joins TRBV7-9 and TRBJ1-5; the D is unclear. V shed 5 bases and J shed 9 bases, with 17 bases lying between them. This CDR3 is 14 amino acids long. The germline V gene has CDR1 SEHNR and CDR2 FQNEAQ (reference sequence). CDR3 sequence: CASSEDLPGWPQHF. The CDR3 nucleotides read TGTGCCAGCAGCGAGGACTTACCAGGATGGCCCCAGCATTTT.

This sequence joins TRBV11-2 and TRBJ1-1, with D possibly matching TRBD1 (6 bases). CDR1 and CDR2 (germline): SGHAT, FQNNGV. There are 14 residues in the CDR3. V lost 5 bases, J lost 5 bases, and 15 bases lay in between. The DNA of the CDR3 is TGTGCCAGCAGCCAGAAAGGGGGGCGGACTGAAGCTTTCTTT. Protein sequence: CASSQKGGRTEAFF.

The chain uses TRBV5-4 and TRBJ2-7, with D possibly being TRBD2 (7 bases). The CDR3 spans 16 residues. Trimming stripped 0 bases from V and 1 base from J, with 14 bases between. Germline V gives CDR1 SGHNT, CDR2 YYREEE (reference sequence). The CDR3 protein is CASSLAQQGGSYEQYF. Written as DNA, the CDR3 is TGTGCCAGCAGCTTGGCCCAACAGGGAGGGTCCTACGAGCAGTACTTC.

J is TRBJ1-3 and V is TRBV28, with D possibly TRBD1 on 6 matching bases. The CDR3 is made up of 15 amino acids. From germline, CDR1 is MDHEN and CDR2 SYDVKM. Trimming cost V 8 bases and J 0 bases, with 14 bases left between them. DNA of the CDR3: TGTGCCAGCCGCCCCTCGGACAGCTCTGGAAACACCATATATTTT. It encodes CASRPSDSSGNTIYF. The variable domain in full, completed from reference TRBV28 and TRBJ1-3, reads DVKVTQSSRYLVKRTGEKVFLECVQDMDHENMFWYRQDPGLGLRLIYFSYDVKMKEKGDIPEGYSVSREKKERFSLILESASTNQTSMYLCASRPSDSSGNTIYFGEGSWLTVV.

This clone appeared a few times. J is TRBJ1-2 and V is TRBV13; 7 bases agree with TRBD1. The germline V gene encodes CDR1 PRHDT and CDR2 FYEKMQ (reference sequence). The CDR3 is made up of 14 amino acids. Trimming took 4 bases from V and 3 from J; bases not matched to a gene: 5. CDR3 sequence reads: CASSSDRFDYGYTF. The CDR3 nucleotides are TGTGCCAGCAGCTCGGACAGGTTTGACTATGGCTACACCTTC.

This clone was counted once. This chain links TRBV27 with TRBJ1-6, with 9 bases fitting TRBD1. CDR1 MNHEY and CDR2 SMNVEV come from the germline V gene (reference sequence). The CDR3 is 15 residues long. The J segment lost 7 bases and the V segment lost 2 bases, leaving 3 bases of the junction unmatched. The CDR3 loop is CASSLMGQGNSPLHF. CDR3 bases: TGTGCCAGCAGTTTAATGGGACAGGGAAATTCACCCCTCCACTTT.

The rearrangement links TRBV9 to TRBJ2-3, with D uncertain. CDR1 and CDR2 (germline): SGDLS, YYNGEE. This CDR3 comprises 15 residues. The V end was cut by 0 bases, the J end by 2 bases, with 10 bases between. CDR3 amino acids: CASSVGTSFTDTQYF. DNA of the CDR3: TGTGCCAGCAGCGTAGGAACGTCGTTCACAGATACGCAGTATTTT.

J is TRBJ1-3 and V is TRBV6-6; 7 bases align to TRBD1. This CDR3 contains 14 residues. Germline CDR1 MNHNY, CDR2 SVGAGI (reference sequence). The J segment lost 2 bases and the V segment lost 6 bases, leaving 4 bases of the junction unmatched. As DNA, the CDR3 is TGTGCCAGCAGCTTGACAGGGACTGGAAACACCATATATTTT. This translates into CASSLTGTGNTIYF.

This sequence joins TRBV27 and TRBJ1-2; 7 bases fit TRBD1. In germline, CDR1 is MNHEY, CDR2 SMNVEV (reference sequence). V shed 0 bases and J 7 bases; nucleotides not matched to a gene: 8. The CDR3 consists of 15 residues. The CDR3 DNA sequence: TGTGCCAGCAGTTTATCCCGGGACAGACTAAGTGGCTACACCTTC. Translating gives CASSLSRDRLSGYTF.

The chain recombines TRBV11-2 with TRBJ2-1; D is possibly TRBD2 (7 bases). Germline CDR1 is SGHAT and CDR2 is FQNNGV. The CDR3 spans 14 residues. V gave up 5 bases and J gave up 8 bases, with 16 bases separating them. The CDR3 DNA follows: TGTGCCAGCAGCCCACGGGGGGCAGCGGATGAGCAGTTCTTC. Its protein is CASSPRGAADEQFF.

The CDR3 loop reads CAGGGGITYGYTF. The CDR3 DNA sequence: TGTGCCGGCGGAGGCGGAATAACCTATGGCTACACCTTC. The chain joins TRBV7-9 to TRBJ1-2; no clear D. The V end was cut by 11 bases, the J end by 4 bases, with 17 bases between. Germline V gives CDR1 SEHNR, CDR2 FQNEAQ (reference sequence). CDR3 size: 13 residues.

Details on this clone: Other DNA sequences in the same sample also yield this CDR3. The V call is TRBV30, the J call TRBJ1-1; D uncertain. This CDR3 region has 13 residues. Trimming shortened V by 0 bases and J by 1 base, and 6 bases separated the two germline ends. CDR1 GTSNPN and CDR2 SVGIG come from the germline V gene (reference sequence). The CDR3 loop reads CAWSVRKNTEAFF. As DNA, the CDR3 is TGTGCCTGGAGTGTACGCAAGAACACTGAAGCTTTCTTT.

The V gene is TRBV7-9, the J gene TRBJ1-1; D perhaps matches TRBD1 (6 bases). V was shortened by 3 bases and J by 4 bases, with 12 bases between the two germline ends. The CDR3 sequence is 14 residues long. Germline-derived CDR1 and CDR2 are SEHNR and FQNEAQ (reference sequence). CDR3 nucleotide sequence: TGTGCCAGCAGCTTTGTAGGGGGGGCCACTGAAGCTTTCTTT. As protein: CASSFVGGATEAFF.

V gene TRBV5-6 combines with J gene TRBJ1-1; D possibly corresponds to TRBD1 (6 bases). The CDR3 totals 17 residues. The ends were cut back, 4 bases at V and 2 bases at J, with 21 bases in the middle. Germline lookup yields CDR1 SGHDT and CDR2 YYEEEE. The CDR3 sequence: CASSPGAPDSYNTEAFF. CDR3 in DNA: TGTGCCAGCAGCCCTGGGGCACCGGACAGTTATAACACTGAAGCTTTCTTT.

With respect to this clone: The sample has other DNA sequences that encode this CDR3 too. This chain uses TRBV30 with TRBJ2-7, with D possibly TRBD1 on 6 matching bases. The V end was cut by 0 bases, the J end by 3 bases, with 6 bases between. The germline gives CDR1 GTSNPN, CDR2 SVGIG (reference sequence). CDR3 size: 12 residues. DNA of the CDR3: TGTGCCTGGAGTGTAGGGGGCTACGAGCAGTACTTC. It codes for CAWSVGGYEQYF.

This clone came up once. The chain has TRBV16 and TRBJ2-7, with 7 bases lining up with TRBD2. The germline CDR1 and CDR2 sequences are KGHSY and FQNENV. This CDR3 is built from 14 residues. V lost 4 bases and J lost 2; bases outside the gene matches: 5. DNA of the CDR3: TGTGCCAGCAGCCCGAGCGGGACGACCTACGAGCAGTACTTC. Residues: CASSPSGTTYEQYF.

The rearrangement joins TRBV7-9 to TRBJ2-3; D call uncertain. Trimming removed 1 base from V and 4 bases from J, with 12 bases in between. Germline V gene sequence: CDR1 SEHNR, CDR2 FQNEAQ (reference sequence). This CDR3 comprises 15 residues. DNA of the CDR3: TGTGCCAGCAGCTTAGGACCCCTGGCGGCAGATACGCAGTATTTT. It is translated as CASSLGPLAADTQYF.

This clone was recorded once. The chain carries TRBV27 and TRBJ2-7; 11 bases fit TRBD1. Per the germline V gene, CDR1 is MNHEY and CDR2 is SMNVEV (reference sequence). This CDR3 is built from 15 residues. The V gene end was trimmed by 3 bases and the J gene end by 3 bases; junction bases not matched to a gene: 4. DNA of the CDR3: TGTGCCAGCAGTTTCCGGACAGGGGGCAACTACGAGCAGTACTTC. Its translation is CASSFRTGGNYEQYF.

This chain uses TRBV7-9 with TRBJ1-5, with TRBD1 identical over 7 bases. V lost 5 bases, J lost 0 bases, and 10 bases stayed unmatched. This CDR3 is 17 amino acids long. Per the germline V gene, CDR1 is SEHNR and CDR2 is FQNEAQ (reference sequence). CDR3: CASSELVGQSSNQPQHF. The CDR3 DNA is TGTGCCAGCAGCGAACTGGTGGGACAGAGTAGCAATCAGCCCCAGCATTTT.

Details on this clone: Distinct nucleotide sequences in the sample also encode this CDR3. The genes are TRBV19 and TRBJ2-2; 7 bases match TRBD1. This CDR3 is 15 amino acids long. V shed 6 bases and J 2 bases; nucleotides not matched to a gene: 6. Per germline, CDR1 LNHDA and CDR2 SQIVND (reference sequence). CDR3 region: CASRRQGGNTGELFF. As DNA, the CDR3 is TGTGCCAGTAGGCGACAGGGCGGTAACACCGGGGAGCTGTTTTTT. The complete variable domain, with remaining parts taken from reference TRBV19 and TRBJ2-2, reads DGGITQSPKYLFRKEGQNVTLSCEQNLNHDAMYWYRQDPGQGLRLIYYSQIVNDFQKGDIAEGYSVSREKKESFPLTVTSAQKNPTAFYLCASRRQGGNTGELFFGEGSRLTVL.